The 30 T cell receptor beta chains listed next were all sequenced from one sample in a study of CD8 T cells in ankylosing spondylitis. One entry per CDR3 protein, called by TCRdb with MiXCR from the 5' RACE reads. The table includes 150,000 to 200,000 distinct CDR3 sequences, roughly 11% detected once. The sequencing sample was made of blood, either unsorted or a sorted T cell fraction (not recorded which). Every receptor here comes from a male donor with ankylosing spondylitis or in good health (not recorded which).

The sample holds many counts of this clonotype. This chain uses TRBV4-1 with TRBJ1-2; 11 bases fit TRBD1. CDR1 is MGHRA, CDR2 YSYEKL, per germline. This CDR3 is 17 amino acids long. J was trimmed by 0 bases and V by 1 base; bases with no gene match: 4. The DNA for the CDR3 is TGCGCCAGCAGCCAAGGGACAGGGGGCGCCTCTAACTATGGCTACACCTTC. Translation: CASSQGTGGASNYGYTF.

This clonotype was seen many times. The chain uses TRBV28 and TRBJ2-7; 9 nucleotides align to TRBD1. CDR3 length equals 15 residues. Trimming took 6 bases from V and 2 from J; bases not matched to a gene: 8. In germline, CDR1 is MDHEN, CDR2 SYDVKM. CDR3 DNA: TGTGCCAGCAGCCAACCGGGACAGGGAGCCTACGAGCAGTACTTC. It codes for CASSQPGQGAYEQYF.

V is TRBV7-9 and J is TRBJ2-2; no clear D. CDR3 length: 17 amino acids. Per the germline V gene, CDR1 is SEHNR and CDR2 is FQNEAQ (reference sequence). Trimming took 3 bases from V and 0 from J, leaving 14 bases between them. The CDR3 DNA is TGTGCCAGCAGCTTTCCGAAGAAGGGCGCGAACACCGGGGAGCTGTTTTTT. This encodes CASSFPKKGANTGELFF.

The chain links TRBV5-1 to TRBJ2-3; weak D call: TRBD2 (5 bases). The V and J ends lost 0 bases and 3 bases respectively, with 14 bases between them. The CDR3 totals 16 residues. The germline V gene has CDR1 SGHRS and CDR2 YFSETQ. The CDR3 DNA is TGCGCCAGCAGCTTGGGGGTGCAGTCGGGAACAGATACGCAGTATTTT. Translating gives CASSLGVQSGTDTQYF.

This clonotype was recorded at least ten times. The V call is TRBV7-8, the J call TRBJ2-5; TRBD1 might be the D (6 bases). The CDR3 has 11 residues. Trimming took 5 bases from V and 9 from J, leaving 10 bases between them. Germline V lookup: CDR1 SGHVS, CDR2 FQNEAQ. The CDR3 loop reads CASSPPGAQYF. CDR3 DNA: TGTGCCAGCAGCCCTCCAGGGGCCCAGTACTTC.

This chain joins TRBV4-3 and TRBJ2-5; 12 bases align to TRBD2. The germline gives CDR1 LGHNA, CDR2 YSLEER. With V trimmed by 0 bases and J by 5 bases, 7 bases remained unmatched. The CDR3 is 17 amino acids. In nucleotides, the CDR3 is TGCGCCAGCAGCCAAGAAGTACTAGCGGGGGGTCTGGAGACCCAGTACTTC. Amino acids: CASSQEVLAGGLETQYF.

J is TRBJ2-7 and V is TRBV19; D possibly corresponds to TRBD1 (7 bases). Germline loops: CDR1 LNHDA, CDR2 SQIVND (reference sequence). This CDR3 is built from 17 residues. V was shortened by 6 bases and J by 1 base, with 22 bases between the two germline ends. CDR3 DNA: TGTGCCAGTAGACACCAAGGCGGGACAGCCCGGTCCTACGAGCAGTACTTC. Amino acids: CASRHQGGTARSYEQYF.

In its sample, this clonotype was seen many times. This chain connects TRBV4-3 to TRBJ2-2; D is perhaps TRBD2 (6 bases). Trimming removed 0 bases at V and 6 bases at J, with 20 bases between. Germline values: CDR1 LGHNA, CDR2 YSLEER. This CDR3 contains 18 residues. The CDR3 spells CASSQDGPRGVGAGELFF. The DNA for the CDR3 is TGCGCCAGCAGCCAAGATGGGCCTCGCGGGGTAGGGGCCGGGGAGCTGTTTTTT.

This clonotype was found a few times. The CDR3 sequence: CASSKTRRDGTQYF. For the CDR3, the DNA is TGTGCCAGCAGCAAAACCCGCAGGGACGGTACGCAGTATTTT. This rearrangement joins TRBV5-6 to TRBJ2-3, with D perhaps being TRBD1 or TRBD2 (5 bases each). The CDR3 loop spans 14 amino acids. The ends were cut back, 4 bases at V and 8 bases at J, with 17 bases in the middle. Germline V gene lookup returns CDR1 SGHDT and CDR2 YYEEEE.

The table lists this clonotype with many counts. The chain combines TRBV5-1 with TRBJ2-1; TRBD2 agrees at 10 bases. The CDR3 runs to 15 residues. After removal of 1 base from V and 4 bases from J, the junction contained 2 bases not matched to a gene. Germline CDR1 reads SGHRS; CDR2 reads YFSETQ. This chain's CDR3 is CASSLTSGAYNEQFF. In DNA, the CDR3 is TGCGCCAGCAGCTTGACTAGCGGGGCATACAATGAGCAGTTCTTC.

This clonotype was seen ten or more times. J is TRBJ2-5 and V is TRBV5-1; 11 bases fit TRBD1. The CDR3 extends over 16 amino acids. Germline trimming cut 4 bases from V and 0 bases from J; bases unmatched to any gene: 5. Germline-derived CDR1 and CDR2 are SGHRS and YFSETQ. The CDR3 reads CASSAGTGGYQETQYF. In nucleotides, the CDR3 is TGCGCCAGCAGCGCGGGGACAGGGGGGTACCAAGAGACCCAGTACTTC.

The chain employs TRBV7-9 and TRBJ2-7; D tentatively reads TRBD1 or TRBD2 (5 bases each). Germline V CDR1 and CDR2: SEHNR, FQNEAQ (reference sequence). The CDR3 contains 14 residues. Between the trimmed V and J ends, which lost 5 bases and 0 bases, there was a span of 11 bases. The CDR3 reads CASSQRDLSYEQYF. DNA for the CDR3: TGTGCCAGCAGCCAACGGGACCTCTCCTACGAGCAGTACTTC. Based on the CDR3 plus reference TRBV7-9 and TRBJ2-7, the full variable domain is DTGVSQNPRHKITKRGQNVTFRCDPISEHNRLYWYRQTLGQGPEFLTYFQNEAQLEKSRLLSDRFSAERPKGSFSTLEIQRTEQGDSAMYLCASSQRDLSYEQYFGPGTRLTVT.

In this sample, this clonotype turned up many times. The chain employs TRBV5-1 and TRBJ2-5; TRBD1 might be the D (6 bases). Trimming took 7 bases from V and 1 from J, leaving 11 bases between them. This CDR3 contains 13 residues. Germline V lookup: CDR1 SGHRS, CDR2 YFSETQ. As DNA, the CDR3 is TGCGCCAGCGGCGGACAGAGCCAAGAGACCCAGTACTTC. This sequence encodes CASGGQSQETQYF.

Concerning this clonotype itself: A clone one base away is much larger, so this may be a read error. The V and J genes are TRBV20-1 and TRBJ2-5; D not certain. Germline values: CDR1 DFQATT, CDR2 SNEGSKA (reference sequence). The CDR3 is 14 residues long. CDR3 nucleotides: TGCGGTGCTAGAGAGCCATTAGTAAAAGAGACCCAGTACTTC. This sequence encodes CGAREPLVKETQYF.

The J gene is TRBJ2-1, the V gene TRBV6-5; 10 nucleotides match TRBD1. The CDR3 is 16 amino acids. V shed 6 bases, J shed 5 bases, and the junction held 10 bases outside the gene matches. CDR1 and CDR2 (germline): MNHEY, SVGAGI. The CDR3 coding sequence is TGTGCCAGCAGGACTCGGGGGGGACAGGGGAACAATGAGCAGTTCTTC. Protein sequence: CASRTRGGQGNNEQFF.

This clonotype showed up many times. This sequence joins TRBV7-2 and TRBJ2-3; TRBD2 agrees at 13 bases. V shed 5 bases, J shed 11 bases, and the junction held 10 bases outside the gene matches. From germline, CDR1 is SGHTA and CDR2 FQGNSA. This CDR3 has 15 residues. CDR3 region: CASSETSGGPYVQYF. CDR3 coding DNA: TGTGCCAGCAGCGAGACTAGCGGGGGGCCCTACGTGCAGTATTTT.

V and J are TRBV7-6 and TRBJ2-5, with 14 bases identical to TRBD2. Per the germline V gene, CDR1 is SGHVS and CDR2 is FNYEAQ. The CDR3 is 17 amino acids. The ends lost 5 bases at V and 1 base at J; junction bases unmatched: 6. The DNA of the CDR3 is TGTGCCAGCAGCCCTGGACTAGCGGGGGGACCCCAAGAGACCCAGTACTTC. It yields the protein CASSPGLAGGPQETQYF.

This clonotype was observed many times. This rearrangement joins TRBV5-1 to TRBJ2-7, with a possible D match to TRBD2 (5 bases). The V end was cut by 0 bases, the J end by 0 bases, with 13 bases between. CDR1 is SGHRS, CDR2 YFSETQ, per germline. The length of the CDR3 is 16 residues. CDR3 region: CASSLGTATSSYEQYF. DNA for the CDR3: TGCGCCAGCAGCTTGGGGACCGCAACTAGCTCCTACGAGCAGTACTTC.

This clonotype was observed a handful of times. V and J are TRBV5-1 and TRBJ2-1, with 8 bases fitting TRBD2. Germline assignment: CDR1 SGHRS and CDR2 YFSETQ. This CDR3 is built from 15 residues. J lost 8 bases, V lost 0 bases, and 7 bases had no gene match. The CDR3 loop reads CASSLDGRANDEQFF. In nucleotides, the CDR3 is TGCGCCAGCAGCTTGGACGGGAGGGCCAACGATGAGCAGTTCTTC.

In its sample, this clonotype was seen many times. The rearrangement links TRBV5-1 to TRBJ2-3; 13 nucleotides align to TRBD2. The CDR3 covers 18 residues. Per the germline V gene, CDR1 is SGHRS and CDR2 is YFSETQ. Unmatched junction bases numbered 6, after V lost 0 bases and J lost 2 bases. As DNA, the CDR3 is TGCGCCAGCAGCTTGGTACTAGCGGGAGGGCCGGCCACAGATACGCAGTATTTT. Amino acid sequence: CASSLVLAGGPATDTQYF.

This clonotype showed up just a few times. The chain recombines TRBV20-1 with TRBJ1-4; 7 bases match TRBD1. The CDR3 is made up of 15 amino acids. Trimming at V came to 0 bases and at J to 7 bases, leaving 8 bases not matched to a gene. Germline CDR1 and CDR2: DFQATT and SNEGSKA (reference sequence). In DNA, the CDR3 is TGCAGTGCTAGAGATGAGGGGGCAGGCGGTGAAAAACTGTTTTTT. Amino acids: CSARDEGAGGEKLFF.

The sample holds many counts of this clonotype. The rearrangement uses TRBV27 and TRBJ1-1, with 11 nucleotides matching TRBD1. This CDR3 has 14 residues. V shed 6 bases, J shed 4 bases, and the junction held 4 bases outside the gene matches. Germline V CDR1 and CDR2: MNHEY, SMNVEV (reference sequence). The DNA of the CDR3 is TGTGCCAGCAGATCCGGGACAGGGGGCACTGAAGCTTTCTTT. This sequence encodes CASRSGTGGTEAFF.

There are a few counts of this clonotype. This CDR3 reads CASSFTRDRGHSTLNTGELFF. CDR3 DNA sequence: TGTGCCAGCAGTTTTACTCGGGACAGGGGACATTCTACTTTGAACACCGGGGAGCTGTTTTTT. This chain links TRBV12-3 or TRBV12-4 with TRBJ2-2, with 10 bases lining up with TRBD1. V was clipped by 3 bases and J by 1 base; unmatched bases: 17. This CDR3 spans 21 amino acids.

This clonotype was seen at least ten times. The J gene is TRBJ1-2, the V gene TRBV12-3 or TRBV12-4; TRBD1 is a possible D gene (6 bases). Trimming cost V 7 bases and J 6 bases, with 12 bases left between them. The CDR3 has 12 amino acids. This CDR3 reads CASTRTGHGYTF. CDR3 nucleotide sequence: TGTGCCAGCACCCGCACAGGGCATGGCTACACCTTC.

This clonotype was recorded many times. The chain employs TRBV7-2 and TRBJ1-4, with D possibly TRBD1 on 6 matching bases. The CDR3 runs to 14 residues. The V and J ends lost 3 bases and 7 bases respectively, with 12 bases between them. From germline, CDR1 is SGHTA and CDR2 FQGNSA. The CDR3 protein is CASSLGGRGEKLFF. The CDR3 coding sequence is TGTGCCAGCAGCTTGGGGGGGCGCGGTGAAAAACTGTTTTTT.

The chain has TRBV6-5 and TRBJ1-3; D is perhaps TRBD1 (5 bases). This CDR3 comprises 16 residues. CDR1 and CDR2 (germline): MNHEY, SVGAGI. V dropped 4 bases and J dropped 0 bases, with 13 bases sitting between them. CDR3 DNA sequence: TGTGCCAGCAGTTTGGGGACTGGGCCCTCTGGAAACACCATATATTTT. It specifies CASSLGTGPSGNTIYF.

This clonotype was seen many times. V usage is TRBV20-1 and J usage is TRBJ2-3; TRBD2 aligns across 12 bases. Trimming removed 6 bases from V and 5 bases from J; junction bases left unmatched: 15. This CDR3 has 17 residues. The germline V gene has CDR1 DFQATT and CDR2 SNEGSKA (reference sequence). CDR3 sequence: CSASSSGGAFLLDTQYF. The DNA for the CDR3 is TGCAGTGCAAGTTCTAGCGGGGGGGCATTTTTGTTAGATACGCAGTATTTT.

This clonotype was seen at least ten times. The chain employs TRBV14 and TRBJ2-7; weak D call: TRBD1 (6 bases). Trimming removed 3 bases from V and 3 bases from J, with 21 bases in between. The CDR3 has 17 residues. Germline CDR1 and CDR2: SGHDN and FVKESK. CDR3 region: CASSHLAAGDLYYEQYF. The CDR3 nucleotides are TGTGCCAGCAGCCATCTCGCTGCAGGGGACCTCTACTACGAGCAGTACTTC. Drawing the rest from reference TRBV14 and TRBJ2-7, the complete variable domain is EAGVTQFPSHSVIEKGQTVTLRCDPISGHDNLYWYRRVMGKEIKFLLHFVKESKQDESGMPNNRFLAERTGGTYSTLKVQPAELEDSGVYFCASSHLAAGDLYYEQYFGPGTRLTVT.

This clonotype showed up many times. The rearrangement uses TRBV3-1 and TRBJ1-2, with D unclear. This CDR3 has 13 amino acids. CDR1 and CDR2 from the germline V gene are LGHDT and YNNKEL (reference sequence). The V end lost 1 base, the J end lost 8 bases, and 11 bases lay between the germline ends. The CDR3 sequence: CASSQVVGRGYTF. CDR3 DNA: TGTGCCAGCAGCCAAGTCGTCGGTCGAGGCTACACCTTC. The entire variable domain, with the rest obtained from reference TRBV3-1 and TRBJ1-2, is as follows: DTAVSQTPKYLVTQMGNDKSIKCEQNLGHDTMYWYKQDSKKFLKIMFSYNNKELIINETVPNRFSPKSPDKAHLNLHINSLELGDSAVYFCASSQVVGRGYTFGSGTRLTVV.

This chain links TRBV18 with TRBJ1-5, with D possibly being TRBD1 (6 bases). Germline loops: CDR1 KGHSH, CDR2 LQKENI. V lost 5 bases to trimming and J lost 0 bases, with 14 bases between them. The CDR3 has 16 amino acids. CDR3 coding DNA: TGTGCCAGCTCATCCGGGGGGCAGGGTAGCAATCAGCCCCAGCATTTT. It specifies CASSSGGQGSNQPQHF.